This T cell receptor (beta chain) was identified during a study of cytomegalovirus exposure and HLA in healthy donors. Study-level results: TRBV6-2, TRBV6-3 and some other V segments were excluded as indistinguishable. A later analysis reportedly found fewer N-insertions in an Asian-associated ancestry cluster than the roughly 670-donor mean. The study flagged fewer than 200 TCR beta chains as cytomegalovirus-associated. There were some public TCRs occurring in many donors, but most TCR sequences were rare.

As concerns this clone: Antigen: not known.

With 60 Vbeta and 13 Jbeta primers, the PCR was carried out. Produced via immunoSEQ multiplex PCR; TCRdb's table is partial and in-frame only. Among about 94,000 clones listed, just under 80% were seen once. Per the germline V gene, CDR1 is SGHRS and CDR2 is YFSETQ. This CDR3 has 13 residues. The V end was cut by 2 bases, the J end by 5 bases, with 11 bases between. The V call is TRBV5-1, the J call TRBJ2-7; D possibly corresponds to TRBD1 (7 bases). The sequencing sample was made of PBMCs. The receptor was derived from a woman in her thirties or forties in good health and CMV-seronegative. The CDR3 nucleotides read TGCGCCAGCAGCTTCCGGGGGACAGACGAGCAGTACTTC. It specifies CASSFRGTDEQYF.